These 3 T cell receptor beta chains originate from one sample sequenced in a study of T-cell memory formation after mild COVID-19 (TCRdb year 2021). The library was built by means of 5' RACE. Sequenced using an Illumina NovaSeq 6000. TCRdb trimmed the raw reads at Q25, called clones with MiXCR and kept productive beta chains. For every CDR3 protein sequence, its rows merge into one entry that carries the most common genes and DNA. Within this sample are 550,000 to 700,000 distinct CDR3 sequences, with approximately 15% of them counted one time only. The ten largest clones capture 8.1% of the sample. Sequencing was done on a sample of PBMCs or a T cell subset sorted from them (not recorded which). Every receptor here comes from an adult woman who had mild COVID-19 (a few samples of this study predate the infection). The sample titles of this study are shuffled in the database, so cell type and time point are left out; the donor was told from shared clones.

In nucleotides, the CDR3 is TGTGCCAGCAGTTTATTCGCAGGGTCCGGTCAGCCCCAGCATTTT. It translates to CASSLFAGSGQPQHF. The gene calls are TRBV12-3 or TRBV12-4 and TRBJ1-5; possibly TRBD1 for D (5 bases). The CDR3 length is 15 residues. Between the trimmed V and J ends, which lost 2 bases and 6 bases, there was a span of 14 bases.

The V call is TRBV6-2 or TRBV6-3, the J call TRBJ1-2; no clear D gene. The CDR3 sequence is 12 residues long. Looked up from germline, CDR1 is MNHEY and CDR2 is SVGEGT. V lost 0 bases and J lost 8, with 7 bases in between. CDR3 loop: CASSYSSGGYTF. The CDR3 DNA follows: TGTGCCAGCAGTTACTCTTCAGGAGGCTACACCTTC.

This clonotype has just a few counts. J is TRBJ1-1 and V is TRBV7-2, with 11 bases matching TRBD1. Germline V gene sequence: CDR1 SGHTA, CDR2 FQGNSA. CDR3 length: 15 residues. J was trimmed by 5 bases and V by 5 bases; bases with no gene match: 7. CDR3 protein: CASSTSGTGGTEAFF. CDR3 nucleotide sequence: TGTGCCAGCAGCACCTCCGGGACAGGGGGTACTGAAGCTTTCTTT. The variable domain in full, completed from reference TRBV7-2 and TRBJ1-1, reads GAGVSQSPSNKVTEKGKDVELRCDPISGHTALYWYRQSLGQGLEFLIYFQGNSAPDKSGLPSDRFSAERTGGSVSTLTIQRTQQEDSAVYLCASSTSGTGGTEAFFGQGTRLTVV.